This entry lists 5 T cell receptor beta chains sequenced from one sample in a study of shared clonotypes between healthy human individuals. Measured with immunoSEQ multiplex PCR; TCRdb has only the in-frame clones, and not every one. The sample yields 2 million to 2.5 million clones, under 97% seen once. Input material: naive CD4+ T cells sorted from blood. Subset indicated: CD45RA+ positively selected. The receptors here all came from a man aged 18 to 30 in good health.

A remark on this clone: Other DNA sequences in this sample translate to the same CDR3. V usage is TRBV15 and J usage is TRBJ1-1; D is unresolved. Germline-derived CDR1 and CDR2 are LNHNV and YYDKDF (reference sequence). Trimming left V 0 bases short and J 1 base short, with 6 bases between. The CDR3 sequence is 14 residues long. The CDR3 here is CATSRDRANTEAFF. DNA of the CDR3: TGTGCCACCAGCAGAGATCGGGCGAACACTGAAGCTTTCTTT.

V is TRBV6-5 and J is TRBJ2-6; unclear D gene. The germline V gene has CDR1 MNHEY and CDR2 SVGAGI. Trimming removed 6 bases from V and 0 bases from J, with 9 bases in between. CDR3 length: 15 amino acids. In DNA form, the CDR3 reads TGTGCCAGCAGCTCTATTAACTCTGGGGCCAACGTCCTGACTTTC. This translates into CASSSINSGANVLTF.

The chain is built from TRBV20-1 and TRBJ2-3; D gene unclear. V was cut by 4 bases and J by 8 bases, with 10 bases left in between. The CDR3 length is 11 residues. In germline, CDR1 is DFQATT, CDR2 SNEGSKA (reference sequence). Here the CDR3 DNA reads TGCAGTGCTATCAAGATCGGTACGCAGTATTTT. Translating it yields CSAIKIGTQYF.

CDR3 sequence (DNA): TGCGCCAGCAGTCCAACACCCAGGTGGAATTCACCCCTCCACTTT. This gives the protein CASSPTPRWNSPLHF. J is TRBJ1-6 and V is TRBV4-3; D gene uncertain. The CDR3 is made up of 15 amino acids. V was clipped by 6 bases and J by 7 bases, with 16 bases between them. Germline V gives CDR1 LGHNA, CDR2 YSLEER.

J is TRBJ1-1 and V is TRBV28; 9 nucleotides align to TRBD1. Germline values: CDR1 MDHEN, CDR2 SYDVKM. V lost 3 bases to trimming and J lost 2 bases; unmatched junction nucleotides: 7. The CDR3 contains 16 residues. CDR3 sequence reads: CASSFPGQGLNTEAFF. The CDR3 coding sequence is TGTGCCAGCAGTTTTCCGGGACAGGGACTTAACACTGAAGCTTTCTTT.